The rows below give T cell receptor beta chains drawn from one sample of a study of blood T cell repertoires in COVID-19. Clones were read by immunoSEQ multiplex PCR, and TCRdb kept only the in-frame ones, dropping some. The sample has about 240,000 clones, roughly 89% seen once; the top ten hold under 10%. Sequenced sample: PBMCs or T cells enriched from blood (not recorded which). The receptors shown here come from a man between 40 and 49 years old who had recovered from COVID-19. Both conserved end residues are part of each CDR3. The D gene is left open where the match is weak. A clone size is listed for some rows: how often the clone was seen (once, few, many), or a class if it is expanded.

cdr3_aa cdr3_nt v_call cdr3_length j_call d_call clone_size
CASSQERGGSQPQHF TGTGCCAGCAGCCAAGAACGGGGGGGTTCACAGCCCCAGCATTTT TRBV4-2 15 TRBJ1-5 NA many
CASSILPGQGKIQPQHF TGTGCCAGTAGTATCCTCCCGGGACAGGGTAAAATCCAGCCCCAGCATTTT TRBV19 17 TRBJ1-5 TRBD1 NA
CASSDPGTGGADTQYF TGTGCCAGCAGCGACCCCGGGACAGGGGGTGCAGATACGCAGTATTTT TRBV27 16 TRBJ2-3 TRBD1 NA
CASSHRDRDNIEQFF TGTGCCAGCAGCCACCGGGACAGGGATAATATTGAGCAGTTCTTC TRBV3-1/TRBV3-2 15 TRBJ2-1 TRBD1 NA
CASSVPGYEQYF TGTGCCAGCAGCGTCCCGGGTTACGAGCAGTACTTC TRBV2 12 TRBJ2-7 NA NA
CASSISAGVVWEQFF TGTGCCAGTAGTATTTCTGCGGGAGTAGTTTGGGAGCAGTTCTTC TRBV19 15 TRBJ2-1 TRBD2 NA
CASSLSGGGYEQYF TGTGCCAGCAGCTTATCTGGGGGAGGCTACGAGCAGTACTTC TRBV7-6 14 TRBJ2-7 NA NA
CASRDGGTRTEAFF TGTGCCAGTAGGGACGGGGGAACGAGGACTGAAGCTTTCTTT TRBV19 14 TRBJ1-1 NA NA
CASSIDQLTSEAFF TGTGCCAGTAGTATAGATCAACTAACTAGTGAAGCTTTCTTT TRBV19 14 TRBJ1-1 NA NA
CASTVARYTDTQYF TGTGCCAGCACCGTAGCGCGGTACACAGATACGCAGTATTTT TRBV2 14 TRBJ2-3 NA NA
CASSARSDRRYEQYF TGTGCCAGCAGCGCACGATCGGACAGAAGATACGAGCAGTACTTC TRBV7-9 15 TRBJ2-7 NA NA
CAISEYTSTENTEAFF TGTGCCATCAGTGAGTATACATCCACAGAGAACACTGAAGCTTTCTTT TRBV10-3 16 TRBJ1-1 NA NA
CASRSSLIPGTYGSDFEKLFF TGTGCCAGTAGATCGTCACTAATCCCCGGGACATACGGGTCCGACTTTGAAAAACTGTTTTTT TRBV19 21 TRBJ1-4 NA NA
CASSLADNSPLHF TGTGCCAGCAGTCTGGCCGATAATTCACCCCTCCACTTT TRBV12-3/TRBV12-4 13 TRBJ1-6 NA NA
CASSLPVATNEKLFF TGTGCCAGCAGTTTACCGGTAGCAACTAATGAAAAACTGTTTTTT TRBV28 15 TRBJ1-4 NA NA
CASSNGRSNQPQHF TGTGCCAGCAGCAACGGTCGTAGCAATCAGCCCCAGCATTTT TRBV6-2/TRBV6-3 14 TRBJ1-5 NA NA
CASSQGTSRATDTQYF TGCGCCAGCAGCCAAGGGACTAGCAGAGCCACAGATACGCAGTATTTT TRBV4-3 16 TRBJ2-3 TRBD2 NA
CASSLGHRNTEAFF TGTGCCAGCAGCCTGGGACACCGAAACACTGAAGCTTTCTTT TRBV7-9 14 TRBJ1-1 NA NA
CASSPPGRVYNEQFF TGTGCCAGCAGTCCCCCCGGGAGGGTGTACAATGAGCAGTTCTTC TRBV28 15 TRBJ2-1 TRBD2 NA
CATRIYGTGEQTQYF TGTGCCACCAGAATCTACGGGACAGGGGAACAGACCCAGTACTTC TRBV15 15 TRBJ2-5 TRBD1 NA
CASTPAGLYEQYF TGTGCCAGCACCCCAGCGGGACTCTACGAGCAGTACTTC TRBV2 13 TRBJ2-7 TRBD2 NA
CAISELAGVWEQYF TGTGCCATCAGTGAGTTAGCGGGAGTGTGGGAGCAGTACTTC TRBV10-3 14 TRBJ2-7 TRBD2 NA
CASSPGSYNEQFF TGTGCCAGCAGCCCGGGGAGTTACAATGAGCAGTTCTTC TRBV6-4 13 TRBJ2-1 NA NA
CASSSLGGQYLKGLFF TGTGCCAGCAGTTCACTCGGAGGACAGTACTTGAAGGGACTGTTTTTT TRBV6-2/TRBV6-3 16 TRBJ1-4 NA NA
CARSLDRGLNSPLHF TGTGCCAGAAGCTTAGACAGGGGGCTTAATTCACCCCTCCACTTT TRBV5-3 15 TRBJ1-6 TRBD1 NA
CASSLVPGGAYEQYF TGCGCCAGCAGCTTGGTGCCGGGAGGCGCCTACGAGCAGTACTTC TRBV5-1 15 TRBJ2-7 TRBD2 NA
CASSEYGGRDTDTQYF TGTGCCAGCAGTGAATACGGGGGGCGCGACACAGATACGCAGTATTTT TRBV25-1 16 TRBJ2-3 NA NA
CASSEGTSGGQQFF TGTGCCAGCAGTGAGGGGACTAGCGGGGGACAGCAGTTCTTC TRBV2 14 TRBJ2-1 TRBD2 NA
CASSESRANTEAFF TGTGCCAGCAGTGAATCGAGGGCGAACACTGAAGCTTTCTTT TRBV25-1 14 TRBJ1-1 NA NA
CASSQTGVGTEAFF TGTGCCAGCAGCCAGACAGGGGTAGGCACTGAAGCTTTCTTT TRBV3-1/TRBV3-2 14 TRBJ1-1 TRBD1 NA
CASRPDSGNTEAFF TGTGCCAGCAGACCGGACAGCGGAAACACTGAAGCTTTCTTT TRBV6-4 14 TRBJ1-1 NA NA
CASSIGVAGNGRNNEQFF TGTGCCAGTAGTATTGGGGTAGCGGGAAACGGCCGCAACAATGAGCAGTTCTTC TRBV19 18 TRBJ2-1 TRBD2 once